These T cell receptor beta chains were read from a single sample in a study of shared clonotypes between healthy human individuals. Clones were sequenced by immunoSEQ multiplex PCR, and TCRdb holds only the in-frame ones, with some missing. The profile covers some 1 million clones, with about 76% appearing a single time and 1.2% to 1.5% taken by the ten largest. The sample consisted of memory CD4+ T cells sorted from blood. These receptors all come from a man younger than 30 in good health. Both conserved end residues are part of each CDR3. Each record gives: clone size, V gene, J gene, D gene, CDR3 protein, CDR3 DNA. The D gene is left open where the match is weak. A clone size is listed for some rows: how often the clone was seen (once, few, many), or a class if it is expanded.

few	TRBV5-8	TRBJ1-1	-	CASSLTALNTEAFF	TGTGCCAGCAGCTTAACCGCCCTGAACACTGAAGCTTTCTTT
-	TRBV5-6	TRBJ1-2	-	CASRLRQINYGYTF	TGTGCCAGCAGGTTGCGACAGATAAACTATGGCTACACCTTC
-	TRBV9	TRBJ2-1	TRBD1	CASSGQVGGDEQFF	TGTGCCAGCAGCGGCCAGGTAGGGGGCGATGAGCAGTTCTTC
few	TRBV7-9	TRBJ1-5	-	CASSPEGVAPQHF	TGTGCCAGCAGCCCAGAGGGGGTGGCGCCCCAGCATTTT
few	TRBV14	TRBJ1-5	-	CASSRRDGGKETQHF	TGTGCCAGCAGCCGAAGGGACGGAGGGAAGGAGACCCAGCATTTT
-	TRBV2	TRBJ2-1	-	CASSPTRDEQFF	TGTGCCAGCAGTCCCACGAGAGATGAGCAGTTCTTC
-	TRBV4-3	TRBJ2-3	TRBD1	CASSQDWDRGTDTQYF	TGCGCCAGCAGCCAAGATTGGGACAGGGGCACAGATACGCAGTATTTT
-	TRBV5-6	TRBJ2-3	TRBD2	CASSLVTSGGQGTQYF	TGTGCCAGCAGCTTGGTGACTAGCGGGGGACAGGGTACGCAGTATTTT
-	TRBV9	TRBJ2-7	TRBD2	CASSVGLAGGSSYEQYF	TGTGCCAGCAGCGTAGGTCTAGCGGGAGGAAGTTCCTACGAGCAGTACTTC
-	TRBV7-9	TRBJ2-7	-	CASSSVGGPEEQYF	TGTGCCAGCAGCTCGGTGGGGGGGCCGGAAGAGCAGTACTTC
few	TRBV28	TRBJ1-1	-	CASRPTAMNTEAFF	TGTGCCAGCAGACCGACAGCCATGAACACTGAAGCTTTCTTT
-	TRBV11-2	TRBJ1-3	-	CASSLGLGGAGNTIYF	TGTGCCAGCAGCTTAGGTTTGGGAGGAGCTGGAAACACCATATATTTT
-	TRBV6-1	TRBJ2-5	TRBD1	CASRVSRGPTETQYF	TGTGCCAGCAGGGTGAGCAGGGGGCCGACGGAGACCCAGTACTTC
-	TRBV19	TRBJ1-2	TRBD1	CASNAGGSYGYTF	TGTGCCAGTAATGCAGGGGGCAGCTATGGCTACACCTTC
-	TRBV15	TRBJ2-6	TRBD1	CATSRGQSSGANVLTF	TGTGCCACCAGCAGGGGACAGAGCTCTGGGGCCAACGTCCTGACTTTC
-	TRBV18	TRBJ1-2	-	CASSPLVEAGYTF	TGTGCCAGCTCACCATTAGTGGAGGCTGGCTACACCTTC
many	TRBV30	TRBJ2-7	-	CACLSPSYEQYF	TGTGCCTGTCTTAGCCCGTCCTACGAGCAGTACTTC
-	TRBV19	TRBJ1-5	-	CASSIGGSRQPQHF	TGTGCCAGTAGTATTGGGGGCAGCCGGCAGCCCCAGCATTTT
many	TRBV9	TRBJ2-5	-	CASSADGRRTQYF	TGTGCCAGCAGCGCCGACGGTCGTCGGACCCAGTACTTC
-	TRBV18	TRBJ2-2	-	CASSRSLTGELFF	TGTGCCAGCTCACGGTCCCTTACCGGGGAGCTGTTTTTT
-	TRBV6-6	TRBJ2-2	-	CASSDGGRSTGELFF	TGTGCCAGCAGCGACGGGGGCCGCAGCACCGGGGAGCTGTTTTTT
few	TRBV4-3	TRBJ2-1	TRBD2	CASSQDRGGSSYNEQFF	TGCGCCAGCAGCCAAGATCGGGGCGGGAGCTCCTACAATGAGCAGTTCTTC
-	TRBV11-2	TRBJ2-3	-	CASSPGVSTDTQYF	TGTGCCAGCAGCCCGGGCGTGAGCACAGATACGCAGTATTTT
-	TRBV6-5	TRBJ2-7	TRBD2	CASRMGLAGTYEQYF	TGTGCCAGCAGGATGGGACTAGCGGGAACCTACGAGCAGTACTTC
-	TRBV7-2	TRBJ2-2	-	CASSLYEATGELFF	TGTGCCAGCAGCTTATACGAGGCTACCGGGGAGCTGTTTTTT
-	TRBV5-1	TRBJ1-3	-	CASSSESGNTIYF	TGCGCCAGCAGCTCCGAATCTGGAAACACCATATATTTT
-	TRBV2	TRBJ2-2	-	CASSAGVAGELFF	TGTGCCAGCAGTGCCGGGGTAGCCGGGGAGCTGTTTTTT
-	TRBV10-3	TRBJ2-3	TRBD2	CAISDGGETDTQYF	TGTGCCATCAGTGACGGGGGGGAAACAGATACGCAGTATTTT
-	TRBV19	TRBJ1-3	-	CASSPTDISGNTIYF	TGTGCCAGTAGTCCGACTGACATTTCTGGAAACACCATATATTTT